This entry lists 27 T cell receptor beta chains sequenced from one sample in a study of cytomegalovirus exposure and HLA in healthy donors. The repertoire was sequenced with immunoSEQ multiplex PCR; TCRdb's copy has only in-frame clones and lacks some. Among 100,000 to 150,000 clones listed, 89% were seen once. Sequenced sample: PBMCs. These receptors originate from a woman under 30 in good health and CMV-seronegative.

This sequence joins TRBV6-5 and TRBJ2-2; a weak D match, TRBD1 (7 bases). V shed 5 bases and J shed 7 bases, with 11 bases lying between them. The CDR3 length is 13 residues. CDR1 is MNHEY and CDR2 is SVGAGI in the germline V gene. The DNA of the CDR3 is TGTGCCAGCAGTCAGGGGGGCCACGGGGAGCTGTTTTTT. This translates into CASSQGGHGELFF.

This clone was counted a single time. The chain carries TRBV7-9 and TRBJ2-3, with 10 bases that match TRBD2. CDR3 length equals 11 residues. Trimming cost V 8 bases and J 12 bases; bases outside gene matches: 5. Germline values: CDR1 SEHNR, CDR2 FQNEAQ (reference sequence). CDR3 sequence reads: CASHSSGGQYF. CDR3 coding DNA: TGTGCCAGCCATTCTAGCGGGGGACAGTATTTT. Full variable domain (missing parts from reference TRBV7-9 and TRBJ2-3): DTGVSQNPRHKITKRGQNVTFRCDPISEHNRLYWYRQTLGQGPEFLTYFQNEAQLEKSRLLSDRFSAERPKGSFSTLEIQRTEQGDSAMYLCASHSSGGQYFGPGTRLTVL.

This clone was observed a handful of times. This chain links TRBV6-5 with TRBJ2-7; TRBD2 aligns across 8 bases. The CDR3 extends over 14 amino acids. Per the germline V gene, CDR1 is MNHEY and CDR2 is SVGAGI. The ends lost 2 bases at V and 4 bases at J; junction bases unmatched: 4. The CDR3, as DNA: TGTGCCAGCAGTTACCGGCAGCGGGGGTACGAGCAGTACGTC. This codes for CASSYRQRGYEQYV.

V is TRBV28 and J is TRBJ2-1; 15 nucleotides agree with TRBD2. V trimming: 4 bases; J trimming: 2 bases; junction bases outside the gene matches: 12. The CDR3 consists of 20 residues. Germline V gives CDR1 MDHEN, CDR2 SYDVKM. For the CDR3, the DNA is TGTGCCAGCAGTTCACACGGACTAGCGGGAGGGCCATGGACCTACAATGAGCAGTTCTTC. Translation gives CASSSHGLAGGPWTYNEQFF.

This chain joins TRBV28 and TRBJ2-5, with D tentatively TRBD2 (5 bases). Germline loops: CDR1 MDHEN, CDR2 SYDVKM. V lost 10 bases to trimming and J lost 5 bases, with 20 bases between them. This CDR3 has 14 residues. CDR3 in DNA: TGTGCCACCTCAGGCCGGGGTAGCGATGAGACCCAGTACTTC. Its translation: CATSGRGSDETQYF.

The chain is built from TRBV18 and TRBJ2-7, with TRBD1 matching 7 bases. J lost 3 bases, V lost 3 bases, and 11 bases had no gene match. This CDR3 spans 16 amino acids. The germline V gene has CDR1 KGHSH and CDR2 LQKENI. CDR3 loop: CASSPRDRVRGYEQYV. The CDR3 DNA reads as TGTGCCAGCTCACCCCGCGACAGGGTCCGCGGCTACGAGCAGTACGTC.

This chain uses TRBV2 with TRBJ1-5; 9 nucleotides agree with TRBD1. The CDR3 length is 14 residues. With V trimmed by 2 bases and J by 5 bases, 1 base remained unmatched. Germline V gives CDR1 SNHLY, CDR2 FYNNEI. In DNA form, the CDR3 reads TGTGCCAGCAGTGAATGGACAGGGGATCAGCCCCAGCATTTT. Translated, it gives CASSEWTGDQPQHF.

The genes are TRBV7-6 and TRBJ2-5; 8 positions agree with TRBD2. The CDR3 runs 17 residues. CDR1 is SGHVS and CDR2 is FNYEAQ in the germline V gene. V lost 5 bases to trimming and J lost 2 bases; unmatched junction nucleotides: 13. CDR3 in amino acids: CASSLLSGSSRQETQYF. The DNA of the CDR3 is TGTGCCAGCAGCCTACTGAGCGGGAGTTCGCGGCAAGAGACCCAGTACTTC.

The CDR3 protein is CASSRQGNEAFF. The CDR3 DNA sequence: TGTGCCAGCAGCAGACAGGGAAACGAAGCTTTCTTT. V is TRBV2 and J is TRBJ1-1; 7 bases fit TRBD1. This CDR3 comprises 12 residues. Germline loops: CDR1 SNHLY, CDR2 FYNNEI. V was clipped by 6 bases and J by 8 bases; unmatched bases: 6.

V is TRBV7-2 and J is TRBJ2-7; 10 bases agree with TRBD2. V trimming: 0 bases; J trimming: 3 bases; junction bases outside the gene matches: 5. Per germline, CDR1 SGHTA and CDR2 FQGNSA. CDR3 length: 16 amino acids. The CDR3 sequence is CASSLAASGRVYEQYF. The CDR3 DNA sequence: TGTGCCAGCAGCTTAGCCGCTAGCGGGAGAGTCTACGAGCAGTACTTC.

The rearrangement uses TRBV29-1 and TRBJ1-2; D is undetermined. Germline V lookup: CDR1 SQVTM, CDR2 ANQGSEA. The CDR3 covers 13 residues. Trimming shortened V by 4 bases and J by 4 bases, and 13 bases separated the two germline ends. The CDR3 region is CSVVAGMGYGYTF. CDR3 in DNA: TGCAGCGTTGTCGCGGGTATGGGCTATGGCTACACCTTC.

This sequence joins TRBV6-5 and TRBJ2-2, with D possibly TRBD2 on 6 matching bases. V was pared by 2 bases and J by 5 bases, with 12 bases between. Germline CDR1 and CDR2: MNHEY and SVGAGI. This CDR3 region has 15 residues. CDR3 residues: CASSYDGTSTGELFF. CDR3 nucleotides: TGTGCCAGCAGTTACGACGGGACTTCGACCGGGGAGCTGTTTTTT.

The rearrangement uses TRBV2 and TRBJ2-7; TRBD2 matches 10 bases. Germline-derived CDR1 and CDR2 are SNHLY and FYNNEI. The junction had 1 base not matched to a gene; V was cut back by 5 bases and J by 3 bases. The CDR3 covers 13 residues. CDR3 sequence (DNA): TGTGCCAGCAGTTCTAGCGGGAGCTACGAGCAGTACTTC. Protein sequence: CASSSSGSYEQYF.

The rearrangement uses TRBV5-1 and TRBJ1-2; maybe TRBD1 (5 bases). The germline V gene encodes CDR1 SGHRS and CDR2 YFSETQ. V lost 0 bases, J lost 3 bases, and 12 bases lay in between. The CDR3 consists of 15 residues. CDR3 in DNA: TGCGCCAGCAGCTTGGGACAGTTGTCTTACTATGGCTACACCTTC. It specifies CASSLGQLSYYGYTF.

About this clone: One end of the junction does not line up with germline, which may come from a read error. The J gene is TRBJ1-1, the V gene TRBV29-1; 9 bases are shared with TRBD1. The germline V gene has CDR1 SQVTM and CDR2 ANQGSEA. CDR3 length: 12 amino acids. The CDR3 spells CSVEDPHRGQIF. CDR3 coding DNA: TGCAGCGTTGAAGATCCCCACAGGGGGCAGATCTTT.

The genes are TRBV27 and TRBJ2-1; tentatively, D is TRBD1 (5 bases). This CDR3 has 14 amino acids. The V and J ends lost 3 bases and 7 bases respectively, with 13 bases between them. Germline assignment: CDR1 MNHEY and CDR2 SMNVEV (reference sequence). CDR3 sequence: CASSFSGPRNEQFF. Here the CDR3 DNA reads TGTGCCAGCAGTTTCTCAGGGCCAAGGAATGAGCAGTTCTTC.

This clone was detected a few times. The chain couples TRBV5-1 to TRBJ2-7; TRBD1 is a possible D gene (6 bases). Germline loops: CDR1 SGHRS, CDR2 YFSETQ. Between the trimmed V and J ends, which lost 5 bases and 2 bases, there was a span of 14 bases. This CDR3 has 14 residues. Here the CDR3 reads CASSGVRGAYEQYF. CDR3 bases: TGCGCCAGCAGTGGGGTCAGGGGAGCCTACGAGCAGTACTTC.

The chain uses TRBV5-1 and TRBJ2-5, with 11 positions matching TRBD1. CDR1 is SGHRS and CDR2 is YFSETQ in the germline V gene. V was clipped by 1 base and J by 1 base; unmatched bases: 9. The CDR3 is 18 residues long. CDR3 amino acids: CASSLPPGQGVVQETQYF. The CDR3 nucleotides are TGCGCCAGCAGCTTGCCCCCGGGACAGGGGGTAGTCCAAGAGACCCAGTACTTC. The full variable domain, completed using reference TRBV5-1 and TRBJ2-5, is KAGVTQTPRYLIKTRGQQVTLSCSPISGHRSVSWYQQTPGQGLQFLFEYFSETQRNKGNFPGRFSGRQFSNSRSEMNVSTLELGDSALYLCASSLPPGQGVVQETQYFGPGTRLLVL.

The chain couples TRBV28 to TRBJ1-1, with 9 bases aligning to TRBD1. Germline CDR1 and CDR2: MDHEN and SYDVKM. J lost 0 bases, V lost 6 bases, and 8 bases had no gene match. CDR3 length: 16 residues. CDR3 residues: CASSDGTGLMNTEAFF. The CDR3 coding sequence is TGTGCCAGCAGCGACGGGACAGGGCTTATGAACACTGAAGCTTTCTTT. The full variable domain, in which reference TRBV28 and TRBJ1-1 provide the parts outside the CDR3, is DVKVTQSSRYLVKRTGEKVFLECVQDMDHENMFWYRQDPGLGLRLIYFSYDVKMKEKGDIPEGYSVSREKKERFSLILESASTNQTSMYLCASSDGTGLMNTEAFFGQGTRLTVV.

V is TRBV28 and J is TRBJ2-1, with 7 bases aligning to TRBD1. Germline assignment: CDR1 MDHEN and CDR2 SYDVKM. This CDR3 contains 16 residues. V lost 6 bases and J lost 0; bases outside the gene matches: 8. CDR3 in amino acids: CASRGQQGISYNEQFF. Here the CDR3 DNA reads TGTGCCAGCAGAGGACAACAGGGGATCTCCTACAATGAGCAGTTCTTC.

V and J are TRBV5-6 and TRBJ2-3, with D perhaps matching TRBD1 (5 bases). The CDR3 is 11 residues long. Per the germline V gene, CDR1 is SGHDT and CDR2 is YYEEEE. The V end was cut by 7 bases, the J end by 11 bases, with 14 bases between. This CDR3 reads CASGAFSGQYF. The CDR3 DNA reads TGTGCCAGCGGGGCGTTCTCGGGGCAGTATTTT.

The rearrangement uses TRBV6-5 and TRBJ1-4, with D perhaps matching TRBD1 (5 bases). From germline, CDR1 is MNHEY and CDR2 SVGAGI. CDR3 length equals 14 residues. With 5 bases removed from V and 7 bases from J, the gap between germline ends came to 14 bases. The chain's CDR3 is CASSRQPNGEKLFF. CDR3 nucleotides: TGTGCCAGCAGTAGACAGCCAAACGGTGAAAAACTGTTTTTT.

The chain links TRBV29-1 to TRBJ2-1; 11 nucleotides match TRBD2. The CDR3 has 16 amino acids. CDR1 SQVTM and CDR2 ANQGSEA come from the germline V gene. After removal of 6 bases from V and 11 bases from J, the junction contained 18 bases not matched to a gene. This CDR3 is CSVLAGGPKDPDKQFF. The CDR3 DNA is TGCAGCGTCTTAGCGGGAGGGCCTAAAGATCCAGATAAGCAGTTCTTC.

This clone has only a few counts. The chain couples TRBV28 to TRBJ2-3; 7 bases align to TRBD1. Germline CDR1 MDHEN, CDR2 SYDVKM. The CDR3 consists of 13 residues. Germline trimming cut 6 bases from V and 1 base from J; bases unmatched to any gene: 1. The CDR3 sequence: CASRGTGTDTQYF. CDR3 in DNA: TGTGCCAGCAGGGGGACAGGCACAGATACGCAGTATTTT.

V and J are TRBV29-1 and TRBJ2-5; D not certain. V lost 4 bases and J 1 base, leaving 7 bases between the germline ends. The CDR3 sequence is 12 residues long. Germline loops: CDR1 SQVTM, CDR2 ANQGSEA. This CDR3 is CSVGPSQETQYF. CDR3 sequence (DNA): TGCAGCGTTGGCCCCAGCCAAGAGACCCAGTACTTC. Variable domain in full (rest from reference TRBV29-1 and TRBJ2-5): SAVISQKPSRDICQRGTSLTIQCQVDSQVTMMFWYRQQPGQSLTLIATANQGSEATYESGFVIDKFPISRPNLTFSTLTVSNMSPEDSSIYLCSVGPSQETQYFGPGTRLLVL.

The rearrangement links TRBV4-3 to TRBJ2-1; unclear D gene. The CDR3 sequence is 15 residues long. Trimming cost V 0 bases and J 6 bases, with 12 bases left between them. The germline V gene has CDR1 LGHNA and CDR2 YSLEER. CDR3 bases: TGCGCCAGCAGCCAAGATAGAGCCAGGCCCAATGAGCAGTTCTTC. Protein sequence: CASSQDRARPNEQFF.

For the CDR3, the DNA is TGTGCCAGCAGCCGAGCTCTAGCGGGGGCCTCCTACAATGAGCAGTTCTTC. Residues: CASSRALAGASYNEQFF. The chain joins TRBV11-2 to TRBJ2-1; 10 nucleotides align to TRBD2. Germline lookup yields CDR1 SGHAT and CDR2 FQNNGV. The CDR3 is made up of 17 amino acids. Trimming at V came to 5 bases and at J to 0 bases, leaving 7 bases not matched to a gene.